This T cell receptor (beta chain) was captured by sequencing in a study of cytomegalovirus exposure and HLA in healthy donors. Healthy bone marrow donors supplied every sample. In the PCR, 60 Vbeta and 13 Jbeta primers were used. Clones were sequenced by immunoSEQ multiplex PCR, and TCRdb holds only the in-frame ones, with some missing. The table shows under 120,000 clones, with 65% to 80% occurring only once. Specimen: PBMCs. The TCR sequence derives from a woman aged 35 to 49 in good health and CMV-seronegative.

The CDR3 sequence is CATARDINQEQYF. In DNA, the CDR3 is TGTGCCACCGCCCGGGACATAAATCAAGAGCAGTACTTC. This rearrangement joins TRBV28 to TRBJ2-7; TRBD1 is a possible D gene (6 bases). V lost 10 bases and J 7 bases, leaving 20 bases between the germline ends. In germline, CDR1 is MDHEN, CDR2 SYDVKM. The CDR3 spans 13 residues.